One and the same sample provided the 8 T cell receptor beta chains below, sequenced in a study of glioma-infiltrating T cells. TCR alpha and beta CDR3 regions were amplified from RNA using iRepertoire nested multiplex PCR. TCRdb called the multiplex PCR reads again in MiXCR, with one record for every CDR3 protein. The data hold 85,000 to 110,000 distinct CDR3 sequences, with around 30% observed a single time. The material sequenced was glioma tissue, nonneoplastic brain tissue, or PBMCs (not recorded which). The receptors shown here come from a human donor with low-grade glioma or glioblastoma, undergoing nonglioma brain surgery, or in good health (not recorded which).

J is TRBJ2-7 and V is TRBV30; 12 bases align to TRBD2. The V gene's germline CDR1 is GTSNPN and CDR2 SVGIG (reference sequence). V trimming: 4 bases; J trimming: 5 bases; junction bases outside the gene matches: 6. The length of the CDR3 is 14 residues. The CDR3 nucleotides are TGTGCCTGGAAGCTAGCGGGGGGGCCGCACGAGCAGTACTTC. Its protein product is CAWKLAGGPHEQYF.

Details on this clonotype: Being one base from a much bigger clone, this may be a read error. CDR3 loop: CSATPAGGEIQYF. The CDR3, as DNA: TGCAGTGCTACGCCAGCGGGGGGTGAGATCCAGTACTTC. V and J are TRBV20-1 and TRBJ2-5; 9 bases align to TRBD2. CDR3 length: 13 amino acids. Germline CDR1 is DFQATT and CDR2 is SNEGSKA (reference sequence).

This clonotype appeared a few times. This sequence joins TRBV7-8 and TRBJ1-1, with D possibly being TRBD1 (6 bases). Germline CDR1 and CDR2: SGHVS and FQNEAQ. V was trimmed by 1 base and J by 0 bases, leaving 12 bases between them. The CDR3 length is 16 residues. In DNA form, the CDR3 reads TGTGCCAGCAGCTTAGGGCCCCAGGGGATGAACACTGAAGCTTTCTTT. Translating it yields CASSLGPQGMNTEAFF.

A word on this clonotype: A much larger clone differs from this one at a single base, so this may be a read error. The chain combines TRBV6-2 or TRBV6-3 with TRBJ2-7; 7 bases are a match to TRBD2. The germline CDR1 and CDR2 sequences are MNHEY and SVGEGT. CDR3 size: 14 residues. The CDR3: CASNYFTRGDEQYF. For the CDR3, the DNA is TGTGCCAGCAATTACTTCACTCGGGGGGACGAGCAGTACTTC.

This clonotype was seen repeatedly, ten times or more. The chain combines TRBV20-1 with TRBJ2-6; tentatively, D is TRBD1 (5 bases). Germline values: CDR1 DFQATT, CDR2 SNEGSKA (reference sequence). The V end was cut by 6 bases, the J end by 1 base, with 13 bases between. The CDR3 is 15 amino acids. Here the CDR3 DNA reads TGCAGTGCCCGTACTGGGGCTTCTGGGGCCAACGTCCTGACTTTC. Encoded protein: CSARTGASGANVLTF.

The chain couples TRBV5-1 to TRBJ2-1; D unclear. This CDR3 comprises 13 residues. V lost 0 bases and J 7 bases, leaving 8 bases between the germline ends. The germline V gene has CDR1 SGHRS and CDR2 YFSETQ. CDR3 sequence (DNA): TGCGCCAGCAGCTTGGCCTCAGTTAATGAGCAGTTCTTC. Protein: CASSLASVNEQFF.

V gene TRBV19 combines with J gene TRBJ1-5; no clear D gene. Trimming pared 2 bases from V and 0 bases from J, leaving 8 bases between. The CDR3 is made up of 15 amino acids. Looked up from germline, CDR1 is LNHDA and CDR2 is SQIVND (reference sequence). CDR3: CASSIWTDSNQPQHF. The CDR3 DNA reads TGTGCCAGTAGTATATGGACGGATAGCAATCAGCCCCAGCATTTT.

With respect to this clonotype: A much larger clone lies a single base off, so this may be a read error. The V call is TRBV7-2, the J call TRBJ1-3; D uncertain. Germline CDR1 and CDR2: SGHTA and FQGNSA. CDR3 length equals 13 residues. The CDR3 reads CASSLDVGNTMYF. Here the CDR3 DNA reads TGTGCCAGCAGCTTAGATGTGGGAAACACCATGTATTTT.